Listed below are T cell receptor beta chains from one sample, sequenced in a study of T-cell memory formation after mild COVID-19. TCRdb recomputed calls from the 5' RACE reads with MiXCR, one row per CDR3 protein. The data hold tens of thousands of distinct CDR3 sequences, with under 8% observed a single time. Sequencing used PBMCs or a T cell subset sorted from them (not recorded which). The source is a man aged 18 to 30 who had mild COVID-19 (a few samples of this study predate the infection). Cell type and time point are not known. CDR3s include the opening cysteine and the closing phenylalanine or tryptophan. The order of the fields is clone size, CDR3 length, V gene, D gene, J gene, CDR3 protein, CDR3 DNA. The D gene is left open where the match is weak. Some rows have no size entry. The others give once, few or many, or a class for an expanded clone.

clone size: many
CDR3 length: 13
V gene: TRBV7-2
D gene: NA
J gene: TRBJ1-1
CDR3 protein: CASSSTGFTEAFF
CDR3 DNA: TGTGCCAGCAGCTCTACGGGTTTCACTGAAGCTTTCTTT

clone size: many
CDR3 length: 14
V gene: TRBV5-1
D gene: NA
J gene: TRBJ2-4
CDR3 protein: CASSFRDWADIQYF
CDR3 DNA: TGCGCCAGCAGCTTCAGGGACTGGGCGGACATTCAGTACTTC

clone size: many
CDR3 length: 14
V gene: TRBV7-2
D gene: TRBD1
J gene: TRBJ2-7
CDR3 protein: CASSLGTGFYEQYF
CDR3 DNA: TGTGCCAGCAGCCTAGGGACAGGCTTCTACGAGCAGTACTTC

clone size: few
CDR3 length: 19
V gene: TRBV4-3
D gene: NA
J gene: TRBJ1-6
CDR3 protein: CASSQSGGRASSYNSPLHF
CDR3 DNA: TGCGCCAGCAGCCAATCGGGGGGACGGGCTAGCTCCTATAATTCACCCCTCCACTTT

clone size: many
CDR3 length: 12
V gene: TRBV5-6
D gene: NA
J gene: TRBJ1-2
CDR3 protein: CASSSGGYGYTF
CDR3 DNA: TGTGCCAGCAGCTCCGGTGGATATGGCTACACCTTC

clone size: many
CDR3 length: 12
V gene: TRBV5-4
D gene: NA
J gene: TRBJ2-5
CDR3 protein: CASSAEEETQYF
CDR3 DNA: TGTGCCAGCAGCGCTGAGGAAGAGACCCAGTACTTC

clone size: NA
CDR3 length: 15
V gene: TRBV7-9
D gene: NA
J gene: TRBJ1-4
CDR3 protein: CASSFLGRMDEKLFF
CDR3 DNA: TGTGCCAGCAGCTTCCTAGGACGGATGGATGAAAAACTGTTTTTT

clone size: NA
CDR3 length: 16
V gene: TRBV15
D gene: NA
J gene: TRBJ1-3
CDR3 protein: CATSRDWGYSGNTIYF
CDR3 DNA: TGTGCCACCAGCAGAGATTGGGGGTACTCTGGAAACACCATATATTTT

clone size: NA
CDR3 length: 14
V gene: TRBV7-2
D gene: NA
J gene: TRBJ2-5
CDR3 protein: CASSLVFNQETQYF
CDR3 DNA: TGTGCCAGCAGCTTAGTGTTTAATCAAGAGACCCAGTACTTC

clone size: NA
CDR3 length: 20
V gene: TRBV5-6
D gene: NA
J gene: TRBJ1-2
CDR3 protein: CASSFFFFMAGPSRPLGYTF
CDR3 DNA: TGTGCCAGCAGCTTTTTCTTTTTTATGGCGGGTCCAAGCAGGCCTCTCGGCTACACCTTC

clone size: NA
CDR3 length: 13
V gene: TRBV9
D gene: NA
J gene: TRBJ2-6
CDR3 protein: CASSALSANVLTF
CDR3 DNA: TGTGCCAGCAGCGCACTCTCGGCCAACGTCCTGACTTTC

clone size: many
CDR3 length: 13
V gene: TRBV29-1
D gene: NA
J gene: TRBJ1-1
CDR3 protein: CSVSWAGNTEAFF
CDR3 DNA: TGCAGCGTGTCTTGGGCCGGTAACACTGAAGCTTTCTTT

clone size: medium-sized
CDR3 length: 16
V gene: TRBV11-2
D gene: TRBD1
J gene: TRBJ2-5
CDR3 protein: CASSLDGRGREETQYF
CDR3 DNA: TGTGCCAGCAGCTTAGATGGCAGGGGGCGGGAAGAGACCCAGTACTTC

clone size: many
CDR3 length: 13
V gene: TRBV30
D gene: NA
J gene: TRBJ1-5
CDR3 protein: CAWSAQGDQPQHF
CDR3 DNA: TGTGCCTGGAGTGCACAGGGCGATCAGCCCCAGCATTTT

clone size: NA
CDR3 length: 11
V gene: TRBV20-1
D gene: NA
J gene: TRBJ1-2
CDR3 protein: CSARSNYGYTF
CDR3 DNA: TGCAGTGCTAGATCCAACTATGGCTACACCTTC

clone size: many
CDR3 length: 16
V gene: TRBV12-3/TRBV12-4
D gene: NA
J gene: TRBJ1-5
CDR3 protein: CASTLREGNRNQPQHF
CDR3 DNA: TGTGCCAGCACACTCAGGGAAGGAAACAGAAATCAGCCCCAGCATTTT

clone size: NA
CDR3 length: 14
V gene: TRBV24-1
D gene: NA
J gene: TRBJ1-2
CDR3 protein: CATSGDQADYGYTF
CDR3 DNA: TGTGCCACCAGTGGAGATCAAGCCGACTATGGCTACACCTTC

clone size: few
CDR3 length: 14
V gene: TRBV7-9
D gene: NA
J gene: TRBJ2-2
CDR3 protein: CASSLGTQNGELFF
CDR3 DNA: TGTGCCAGCAGCTTAGGGACACAAAACGGGGAGCTGTTTTTT

clone size: many
CDR3 length: 14
V gene: TRBV12-3/TRBV12-4
D gene: TRBD2
J gene: TRBJ2-7
CDR3 protein: CASSFTSASYEQYF
CDR3 DNA: TGTGCCAGCAGTTTTACTAGCGCGTCCTACGAGCAGTACTTC

clone size: many
CDR3 length: 14
V gene: TRBV15
D gene: NA
J gene: TRBJ2-5
CDR3 protein: CATSKDYSQETQYF
CDR3 DNA: TGTGCCACCAGCAAGGACTACTCCCAAGAGACCCAGTACTTC

clone size: NA
CDR3 length: 15
V gene: TRBV27
D gene: NA
J gene: TRBJ1-4
CDR3 protein: CASSFNRGPGEKLFF
CDR3 DNA: TGTGCCAGCAGTTTTAATCGTGGACCCGGGGAAAAACTGTTTTTT

clone size: many
CDR3 length: 16
V gene: TRBV5-1
D gene: TRBD2
J gene: TRBJ2-2
CDR3 protein: CASSLTGLASTGELFF
CDR3 DNA: TGCGCCAGCAGCTTGACGGGACTAGCGAGCACCGGGGAGCTGTTTTTT

clone size: many
CDR3 length: 14
V gene: TRBV7-9
D gene: TRBD1
J gene: TRBJ2-1
CDR3 protein: CASSYRTGLNEQFF
CDR3 DNA: TGTGCCAGCAGCTATCGGACAGGATTGAATGAGCAGTTCTTC

clone size: many
CDR3 length: 15
V gene: TRBV9
D gene: NA
J gene: TRBJ2-7
CDR3 protein: CASSVFSGVGSVQYF
CDR3 DNA: TGTGCCAGCAGCGTATTTTCTGGTGTAGGGTCAGTGCAGTACTTC

clone size: many
CDR3 length: 12
V gene: TRBV7-8
D gene: NA
J gene: TRBJ2-7
CDR3 protein: CASSFGSYEQYF
CDR3 DNA: TGTGCCAGCAGCTTCGGCTCCTACGAGCAGTACTTC

clone size: NA
CDR3 length: 16
V gene: TRBV12-3/TRBV12-4
D gene: TRBD1
J gene: TRBJ1-6
CDR3 protein: CASRATGGAENSPLHF
CDR3 DNA: TGTGCCAGCAGAGCGACAGGGGGCGCGGAGAATTCACCCCTCCACTTT

clone size: many
CDR3 length: 15
V gene: TRBV4-3
D gene: NA
J gene: TRBJ1-1
CDR3 protein: CASSQEGLVNTEAFF
CDR3 DNA: TGCGCCAGCAGCCAAGAGGGATTGGTCAACACTGAAGCTTTCTTT

clone size: many
CDR3 length: 12
V gene: TRBV28
D gene: NA
J gene: TRBJ1-2
CDR3 protein: CASEDRNYGYTF
CDR3 DNA: TGTGCCAGCGAAGACAGGAACTATGGCTACACCTTC

clone size: many
CDR3 length: 12
V gene: TRBV9
D gene: NA
J gene: TRBJ2-5
CDR3 protein: CASSVADETQYF
CDR3 DNA: TGTGCCAGCAGCGTAGCTGACGAGACCCAGTACTTC

clone size: few
CDR3 length: 13
V gene: TRBV20-1
D gene: NA
J gene: TRBJ2-5
CDR3 protein: CSPREGNGETQYF
CDR3 DNA: TGCAGTCCCAGGGAAGGGAATGGGGAGACCCAGTACTTC

clone size: NA
CDR3 length: 18
V gene: TRBV27
D gene: TRBD1
J gene: TRBJ1-3
CDR3 protein: CASSPGQGVLLSGNTIYF
CDR3 DNA: TGTGCCAGCAGCCCCGGACAGGGGGTCCTTCTCTCTGGAAACACCATATATTTT

clone size: many
CDR3 length: 13
V gene: TRBV7-7
D gene: TRBD1
J gene: TRBJ1-1
CDR3 protein: CASSVDRGTEAFF
CDR3 DNA: TGTGCCAGCAGCGTGGACAGGGGCACTGAAGCTTTCTTT

clone size: few
CDR3 length: 13
V gene: TRBV5-6
D gene: NA
J gene: TRBJ1-4
CDR3 protein: CASSWGTTEKLFF
CDR3 DNA: TGTGCCAGCAGCTGGGGGACTACTGAAAAACTGTTTTTT